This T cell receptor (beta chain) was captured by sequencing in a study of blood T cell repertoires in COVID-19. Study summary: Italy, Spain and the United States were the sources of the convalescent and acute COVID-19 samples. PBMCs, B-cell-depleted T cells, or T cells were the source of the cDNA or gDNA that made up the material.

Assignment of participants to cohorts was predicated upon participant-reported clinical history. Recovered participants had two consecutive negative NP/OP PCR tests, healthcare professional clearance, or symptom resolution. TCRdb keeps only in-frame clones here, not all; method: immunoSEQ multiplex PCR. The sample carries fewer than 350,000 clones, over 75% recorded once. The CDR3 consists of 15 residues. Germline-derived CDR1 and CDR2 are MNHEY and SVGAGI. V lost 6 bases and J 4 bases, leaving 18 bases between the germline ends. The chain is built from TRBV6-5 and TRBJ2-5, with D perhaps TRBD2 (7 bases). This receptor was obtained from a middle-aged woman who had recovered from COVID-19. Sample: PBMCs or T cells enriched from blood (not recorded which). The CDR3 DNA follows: TGTGCCAGCAGGTTAAGGGGGGGGTACGCAGAGACCCAGTACTTC. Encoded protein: CASRLRGGYAETQYF.